The next 17 T cell receptor beta chains were all read from a single sample in a study of blood T cell repertoires in COVID-19. The method was immunoSEQ multiplex PCR; TCRdb's version includes in-frame clones alone and lacks a portion of them. Of 470,000 or so clones in the sample, over 75% are singletons; the top ten hold 3% to 4%. Sequencing was done on a sample of peripheral blood. These receptors all come from a human donor in a cohort sampled during active COVID-19.

This chain uses TRBV4-3 with TRBJ1-2; 9 nucleotides match TRBD1. The trim removed 4 bases at V and 4 bases at J, leaving 1 base unmatched. This CDR3 comprises 13 residues. Germline V CDR1 and CDR2: LGHNA, YSLEER. CDR3 in amino acids: CASSRGQGYGYTF. The CDR3 nucleotides read TGCGCCAGCAGCCGGGGACAGGGCTATGGCTACACCTTC.

This clone has a handful of counts. The rearrangement uses TRBV5-1 and TRBJ1-1; TRBD1 matches 10 bases. Germline loops: CDR1 SGHRS, CDR2 YFSETQ. V lost 2 bases, J lost 4 bases, and 8 bases stayed unmatched. This CDR3 spans 16 amino acids. CDR3 amino acids: CASSFQTGGKGTEAFF. CDR3 in DNA: TGCGCCAGCAGCTTCCAGACAGGGGGCAAAGGCACTGAAGCTTTCTTT.

The chain employs TRBV19 and TRBJ2-7; tentatively, D is TRBD2 (6 bases). The germline CDR1 and CDR2 sequences are LNHDA and SQIVND (reference sequence). The V gene lost 4 bases and the J gene lost 5 bases, with 12 bases spanning the gap. This CDR3 contains 13 residues. The CDR3 nucleotides read TGTGCCAGTAGTACAGGGAGGCAGAACGAGCAGTACTTC. Protein product: CASSTGRQNEQYF.

This chain joins TRBV29-1 and TRBJ1-1; a weak D match, TRBD1 (5 bases). The CDR3 has 12 residues. V lost 4 bases to trimming and J lost 4 bases, with 10 bases between them. Germline V gives CDR1 SQVTM, CDR2 ANQGSEA. CDR3 nucleotides: TGCAGCGTTGCCGCGCAGGGCACTGAAGCTTTCTTT. Translated: CSVAAQGTEAFF.

The rearrangement uses TRBV24-1 and TRBJ1-1; D uncertain. V dropped 1 base and J dropped 10 bases, with 12 bases sitting between them. Germline V gene sequence: CDR1 KGHDR, CDR2 SFDVKD. The CDR3 covers 13 residues. CDR3 sequence (DNA): TGTGCCACCAGTGATTTTACGGGATTCGGAGCTTTCTTT. Its translation is CATSDFTGFGAFF.

The chain recombines TRBV9 with TRBJ1-1; D gene uncertain. Trimming removed 4 bases from V and 1 base from J, with 8 bases in between. The CDR3 totals 13 residues. Germline CDR1 reads SGDLS; CDR2 reads YYNGEE. Here the CDR3 reads CASSPSGNTEAFF. Here the CDR3 DNA reads TGTGCCAGCAGCCCTTCGGGGAACACTGAAGCTTTCTTT.

This clone was seen a single time. V and J are TRBV29-1 and TRBJ2-2, with D possibly TRBD1 on 6 matching bases. Per the germline V gene, CDR1 is SQVTM and CDR2 is ANQGSEA. The CDR3 is 16 residues long. The V end lost 1 base, the J end lost 1 base, and 13 bases lay between the germline ends. CDR3 sequence: CSVEGGPGENTGELFF. The CDR3 DNA reads as TGCAGCGTTGAAGGGGGGCCCGGGGAGAACACCGGGGAGCTGTTTTTT.

This chain links TRBV3-1 (or the pseudogene TRBV3-2) with TRBJ2-1; D is possibly TRBD2 (6 bases). There are 14 residues in the CDR3. The germline V gene encodes CDR1 LGHDT and CDR2 YNNKEL (reference sequence). Trimming took off 6 bases at V and 7 bases at J, with 16 bases between the two ends. The CDR3: CASRRLGGRNEQFF. CDR3 DNA: TGTGCCAGCAGGAGACTAGGAGGTAGGAATGAGCAGTTCTTC.

The chain is built from TRBV9 and TRBJ2-6; 9 bases line up with TRBD1. Trimming at V came to 0 bases and at J to 4 bases, leaving 5 bases not matched to a gene. Germline lookup yields CDR1 SGDLS and CDR2 YYNGEE. CDR3 size: 17 residues. As DNA, the CDR3 is TGTGCCAGCAGCGTAGCACAGGGGGCGCTCGGGGCCAACGTCCTGACTTTC. Translating gives CASSVAQGALGANVLTF. Using reference TRBV9 and TRBJ2-6 for the parts outside the CDR3, the full variable domain is DSGVTQTPKHLITATGQRVTLRCSPRSGDLSVYWYQQSLDQGLQFLIQYYNGEERAKGNILERFSAQQFPDLHSELNLSSLELGDSALYFCASSVAQGALGANVLTFGAGSRLTVL.

The J gene is TRBJ2-2, the V gene TRBV24-1; 9 bases are a match to TRBD2. The ends lost 6 bases at V and 7 bases at J; junction bases unmatched: 14. CDR1 is KGHDR and CDR2 is SFDVKD in the germline V gene. This CDR3 comprises 17 residues. The CDR3 bases are TGTGCCACCAGTTCAGGTTGGCTAGCGGGACCAATCGGGGAGCTGTTTTTT. Translation: CATSSGWLAGPIGELFF.

The chain combines TRBV19 with TRBJ2-1, with 9 bases lining up with TRBD2. The CDR3 runs 15 residues. The germline CDR1 and CDR2 sequences are LNHDA and SQIVND (reference sequence). J was trimmed by 3 bases and V by 4 bases; bases with no gene match: 4. The CDR3 sequence is CASSKETSGYNEQFF. In DNA form, the CDR3 reads TGTGCCAGTAGTAAGGAGACTAGCGGCTACAATGAGCAGTTCTTC.

This clone is a singleton in its sample. This chain connects TRBV5-8 to TRBJ1-2; D perhaps matches TRBD1 (5 bases). The V gene lost 7 bases and the J gene lost 0 bases, with 22 bases spanning the gap. This CDR3 is built from 17 residues. Germline CDR1 and CDR2: SGHTS and YDEGEE. CDR3: CASGPGVARGSNYGYTF. DNA for the CDR3: TGTGCCAGCGGACCGGGGGTTGCCCGGGGCTCTAACTATGGCTACACCTTC. The full variable domain, rest sourced from reference TRBV5-8 and TRBJ1-2, is EAGVTQSPTHLIKTRGQQATLRCSPISGHTSVYWYQQALGLGLQFLLWYDEGEERNRGNFPPRFSGRQFPNYSSELNVNALELEDSALYLCASGPGVARGSNYGYTFGSGTRLTVV.

J is TRBJ2-2 and V is TRBV10-3; perhaps TRBD2 as D (6 bases). The CDR3 has 17 residues. V lost 4 bases and J lost 6, with 21 bases in between. Germline lookup yields CDR1 ENHRY and CDR2 SYGVKD. CDR3 region: CAISGIFGAEGSGELFF. CDR3 in DNA: TGTGCCATCAGTGGTATATTCGGAGCGGAGGGGTCCGGGGAGCTGTTTTTT.

CDR3 sequence: CASSPPAAEETQYF. In DNA, the CDR3 is TGTGCCAGCTCACCACCGGCGGCTGAAGAGACCCAGTACTTC. This sequence joins TRBV18 and TRBJ2-5; D unclear. From germline, CDR1 is KGHSH and CDR2 LQKENI. V was trimmed by 0 bases and J by 3 bases, leaving 8 bases between them. The CDR3 consists of 14 residues.

CDR3 protein: CASSVYLAGGETQYF. CDR3 coding DNA: TGTGCCAGCAGCGTCTACCTAGCGGGGGGAGAGACCCAGTACTTC. The V call is TRBV9, the J call TRBJ2-5, with 11 bases fitting TRBD2. The CDR3 is 15 residues long. V shed 2 bases and J 4 bases; nucleotides not matched to a gene: 4. Germline V gene sequence: CDR1 SGDLS, CDR2 YYNGEE.

The genes are TRBV27 and TRBJ1-5, with D unresolved. The CDR3 is 14 residues long. The germline V gene has CDR1 MNHEY and CDR2 SMNVEV (reference sequence). V was clipped by 2 bases and J by 7 bases, with 12 bases between them. The CDR3 reads CASSLKRSVQPQHF. DNA of the CDR3: TGTGCCAGCAGTTTAAAACGGTCGGTCCAGCCCCAGCATTTT.

The chain carries TRBV6-2 or TRBV6-3 and TRBJ2-2; TRBD2 agrees at 10 bases. Germline V gene sequence: CDR1 MNHEY, CDR2 SVGEGT. V dropped 2 bases and J dropped 6; count of bases not matched to a gene: 0. The CDR3 runs 14 residues. In nucleotides, the CDR3 is TGTGCCAGCAGTTACAGCGGGAGGGCCGGGGAGCTGTTTTTT. The encoded protein is CASSYSGRAGELFF.